This T cell receptor (beta chain) is from a study of regulatory T cells in long-lasting Graves disease. As for time point: persistent/refractory GD, antithyroid drugs over 5 years with positive TRAb. The TCR library was made from RNA extracted from PBMCs. Construction of TCR beta libraries relied on iRepertoire HTBI primers and on Arm-PCR targeting CDR3 regions. TCRdb re-derived calls from the multiplex PCR reads in MiXCR, one entry per CDR3 protein. Found here are some 280,000 distinct CDR3 sequences, around 20% of them singletons; the top ten hold about 61%. This clonotype was detected only a few times. This sequence originates from a female donor with Graves disease. Material: peripheral blood mononuclear cells (PBMCs), obtained when the disease was refractory, from a patient treated with antithyroid drugs.

Here the CDR3 reads CSARLQVESPLHF. In DNA form, the CDR3 reads TGCAGTGCTAGACTACAGGTGGAATCACCCCTCCACTTT. V is TRBV20-1 and J is TRBJ1-6; possible D gene TRBD1, 5 bases. Looked up from germline, CDR1 is DFQATT and CDR2 is SNEGSKA (reference sequence). The V gene lost 2 bases and the J gene lost 10 bases, with 12 bases spanning the gap. The CDR3 is made up of 13 amino acids.